This is a list of T cell receptor beta chains from one sample in a study of T-cell memory formation after mild COVID-19. From the 5' RACE reads, TCRdb called clonotypes with MiXCR, one entry per CDR3 protein. The repertoire holds under 700,000 distinct CDR3 sequences, with roughly 20% as singletons. The sequencing input was PBMCs or a T cell subset sorted from them (not recorded which). The receptors stem from an adult woman who had mild COVID-19 (a few samples of this study predate the infection). Cell type and time point are not known. Each CDR3 is given without its conserved first and last residue. Fields, in order: J gene, CDR3 length, V gene, CDR3 protein.

j_call: TRBJ2-1
cdr3_length: 13
v_call: TRBV24-1
cdr3_aa: ATSARAGPQGEQF

j_call: TRBJ1-6
cdr3_length: 14
v_call: TRBV5-6
cdr3_aa: ASKFEGDSYNSPLH

j_call: TRBJ1-2
cdr3_length: 11
v_call: TRBV29-1
cdr3_aa: SAPTEVNYGYT

j_call: TRBJ1-1
cdr3_length: 12
v_call: TRBV7-2
cdr3_aa: ASRWGQGVTEAF

j_call: TRBJ2-3
cdr3_length: 12
v_call: TRBV4-1
cdr3_aa: ASSAPGTRHTQY

j_call: TRBJ1-2
cdr3_length: 11
v_call: TRBV7-9
cdr3_aa: ASSWGQGGGYT

j_call: TRBJ2-3
cdr3_length: 15
v_call: TRBV7-9
cdr3_aa: ASSLKTSGSWTDTQY

j_call: TRBJ2-1
cdr3_length: 11
v_call: TRBV5-1
cdr3_aa: ASSLAREIEQF

j_call: TRBJ2-7
cdr3_length: 13
v_call: TRBV7-2
cdr3_aa: ASSPGQGRRYEQY

j_call: TRBJ1-2
cdr3_length: 12
v_call: TRBV2
cdr3_aa: ASRTQVGARGYT

j_call: TRBJ1-4
cdr3_length: 13
v_call: TRBV4-1
cdr3_aa: ASSQDRTPWEKLF

j_call: TRBJ2-2
cdr3_length: 13
v_call: TRBV7-2
cdr3_aa: ASSLGQPGTGELF

j_call: TRBJ1-5
cdr3_length: 14
v_call: TRBV11-2
cdr3_aa: ASSLDGTGGNQPQH

j_call: TRBJ2-3
cdr3_length: 12
v_call: TRBV29-1
cdr3_aa: SGDTGAGTDTQY

j_call: TRBJ1-2
cdr3_length: 12
v_call: TRBV2
cdr3_aa: ASRGDRVNYGYT

j_call: TRBJ2-3
cdr3_length: 13
v_call: TRBV9
cdr3_aa: ASSGTSGGVDTQY

j_call: TRBJ2-6
cdr3_length: 13
v_call: TRBV15
cdr3_aa: ATSRPLSGANVLT

j_call: TRBJ1-5
cdr3_length: 12
v_call: TRBV5-6
cdr3_aa: ASSLAGGGQPQH

j_call: TRBJ1-1
cdr3_length: 14
v_call: TRBV5-1
cdr3_aa: ASSLGTGGWSTEAF

j_call: TRBJ2-7
cdr3_length: 9
v_call: TRBV10-3
cdr3_aa: AISERWEQY

j_call: TRBJ1-1
cdr3_length: 13
v_call: TRBV7-3
cdr3_aa: ASSLGQGPNTEAF

j_call: TRBJ1-2
cdr3_length: 12
v_call: TRBV12-3/TRBV12-4
cdr3_aa: ASSPQPGAGGYT

j_call: TRBJ2-7
cdr3_length: 12
v_call: TRBV15
cdr3_aa: ATSRGTGAYEQY

j_call: TRBJ2-1
cdr3_length: 12
v_call: TRBV7-3
cdr3_aa: ASSSLHRVDEQF

j_call: TRBJ2-7
cdr3_length: 11
v_call: TRBV18
cdr3_aa: ASSPPNGYEQY

j_call: TRBJ1-1
cdr3_length: 15
v_call: TRBV4-1
cdr3_aa: ASSPGPTPKKSLEAF

j_call: TRBJ2-3
cdr3_length: 11
v_call: TRBV7-2
cdr3_aa: ASSYVREDTQY

j_call: TRBJ1-1
cdr3_length: 14
v_call: TRBV6-1
cdr3_aa: ASSEGTGYMNTEAF

j_call: TRBJ2-5
cdr3_length: 13
v_call: TRBV3-1
cdr3_aa: ASSLRGHFQETQY

j_call: TRBJ2-2
cdr3_length: 13
v_call: TRBV4-3
cdr3_aa: ASSQGQGFGGELF

j_call: TRBJ2-3
cdr3_length: 14
v_call: TRBV24-1
cdr3_aa: ATSDSDRGGTDTQY

j_call: TRBJ2-1
cdr3_length: 18
v_call: TRBV7-6
cdr3_aa: ASSLARLAGGQPTPNEQF

j_call: TRBJ2-7
cdr3_length: 10
v_call: TRBV24-1
cdr3_aa: ATSDGNHEQY

j_call: TRBJ2-7
cdr3_length: 11
v_call: TRBV24-1
cdr3_aa: ATSDGTSREQY

j_call: TRBJ1-1
cdr3_length: 13
v_call: TRBV5-5
cdr3_aa: ASSVQTEMNTEAF

j_call: TRBJ2-2
cdr3_length: 14
v_call: TRBV5-5
cdr3_aa: ASSPRTATNTGELF

j_call: TRBJ2-7
cdr3_length: 11
v_call: TRBV6-5
cdr3_aa: ASSPHSSYEQY

j_call: TRBJ2-5
cdr3_length: 13
v_call: TRBV27
cdr3_aa: ASSLSWRFQETQY

j_call: TRBJ2-7
cdr3_length: 13
v_call: TRBV10-3
cdr3_aa: AISDKQGLQGEQY

j_call: TRBJ1-2
cdr3_length: 12
v_call: TRBV12-3/TRBV12-4
cdr3_aa: ASSPLGGEGGYT

j_call: TRBJ2-7
cdr3_length: 11
v_call: TRBV7-9
cdr3_aa: ASSLIPGTEQY

j_call: TRBJ2-2
cdr3_length: 13
v_call: TRBV28
cdr3_aa: ASSLITENTGELF

j_call: TRBJ2-3
cdr3_length: 13
v_call: TRBV6-4
cdr3_aa: ASSEQGASTDTQY

j_call: TRBJ1-3
cdr3_length: 14
v_call: TRBV15
cdr3_aa: ATSRDSRVSGNTIY

j_call: TRBJ1-1
cdr3_length: 9
v_call: TRBV12-3/TRBV12-4
cdr3_aa: ASGIGAEAF

j_call: TRBJ2-7
cdr3_length: 12
v_call: TRBV29-1
cdr3_aa: SVVGLAGTYEQY

j_call: TRBJ2-7
cdr3_length: 12
v_call: TRBV4-1
cdr3_aa: ASSHDGSSYEQY

j_call: TRBJ2-3
cdr3_length: 12
v_call: TRBV5-1
cdr3_aa: ASSPSSNTDTQY

j_call: TRBJ1-2
cdr3_length: 12
v_call: TRBV12-5
cdr3_aa: ASGFRDRDEGYT

j_call: TRBJ2-7
cdr3_length: 13
v_call: TRBV7-8
cdr3_aa: ASSSSGQPFYEQY

j_call: TRBJ2-5
cdr3_length: 10
v_call: TRBV29-1
cdr3_aa: SVEMGLETQY

j_call: TRBJ2-5
cdr3_length: 15
v_call: TRBV6-5
cdr3_aa: ASSYDPLAGGEETQY

j_call: TRBJ2-1
cdr3_length: 9
v_call: TRBV24-1
cdr3_aa: ATGSGSEQF

j_call: TRBJ1-6
cdr3_length: 11
v_call: TRBV12-3/TRBV12-4
cdr3_aa: ASIVGPGSPLH

j_call: TRBJ2-3
cdr3_length: 11
v_call: TRBV20-1
cdr3_aa: SARVVSTDTQY